Shown below are 15 T cell receptor beta chains from a single sample sequenced in a study of T cell responses to AZD1222 COVID-19 vaccine. Repertoires were generated with immunoSEQ multiplex PCR, while TCRdb's copy carries only in-frame clones and drops some. The sample consists of some 180,000 clones, 80% to 95% of them appearing once. Sample: peripheral blood, taken on day 0 of AZD1222 vaccination. These receptors all come from an adult in good health.

This chain joins TRBV9 and TRBJ2-3; 9 nucleotides line up with TRBD1. Germline V gene lookup returns CDR1 SGDLS and CDR2 YYNGEE. This CDR3 spans 15 amino acids. The V segment lost 3 bases and the J segment 2 bases; nucleotides outside the gene matches: 4. CDR3 amino acids: CASSGGTGFTDTQYF. CDR3 coding DNA: TGTGCCAGCAGCGGCGGGACAGGGTTCACAGATACGCAGTATTTT.

Comment on this clone: An end of the junction does not agree with germline; a read error may underlie this. The rearrangement joins TRBV7-7 to TRBJ2-5; TRBD2 might be the D (6 bases). The germline CDR1 and CDR2 sequences are SSHAT and FNYEAQ (reference sequence). The CDR3 is 15 amino acids. As DNA, the CDR3 is TGTGCTAGCAGCTTAGTTGGCGGGGCCCAAGAGACCCAGTACTTC. Residues: CASSLVGGAQETQYF.

Only one count was recorded for this clone. The V and J genes are TRBV6-2 or TRBV6-3 and TRBJ1-5; D is undetermined. CDR1 and CDR2 from the germline V gene are MNHEY and SVGEGT. The V gene lost 2 bases and the J gene lost 0 bases, with 8 bases spanning the gap. CDR3 length: 15 amino acids. The CDR3 sequence: CASSYVGLSNQPQHF. The CDR3 nucleotides are TGTGCCAGCAGTTACGTTGGGCTTAGCAATCAGCCCCAGCATTTT.

This clone appeared a single time. The chain couples TRBV6-5 to TRBJ2-1, with TRBD1 matching 11 bases. CDR1 is MNHEY, CDR2 SVGAGI, per germline. The length of the CDR3 is 14 residues. V shed 8 bases, J shed 7 bases, and the junction held 7 bases outside the gene matches. The CDR3 here is CASLGTGGTNEQFF. CDR3 DNA sequence: TGTGCCAGCCTGGGGACAGGGGGTACGAATGAGCAGTTCTTC.

V usage is TRBV4-3 and J usage is TRBJ2-3; D is possibly TRBD2 (6 bases). The CDR3 totals 19 residues. V lost 0 bases and J lost 0, with 19 bases in between. Germline CDR1 is LGHNA and CDR2 is YSLEER. Written as DNA, the CDR3 is TGCGCCAGCAGCCAAGAATCACGAATACTGGCGGGGAGCACAGATACGCAGTATTTT. As protein: CASSQESRILAGSTDTQYF.

This chain uses TRBV6-2 or TRBV6-3 with TRBJ1-1; D possibly corresponds to TRBD1 (6 bases). Germline CDR1 is MNHEY and CDR2 is SVGEGT. The CDR3 runs to 14 residues. With 0 bases removed from V and 3 bases from J, the gap between germline ends came to 8 bases. The CDR3 reads CASSYSYRDTEAFF. The CDR3 bases are TGTGCCAGCAGTTACTCCTACAGGGACACTGAAGCTTTCTTT.

A word on this clone: The sample contains more than one DNA sequence encoding this CDR3. CDR3 in amino acids: CASSPPNLETQYF. In DNA form, the CDR3 reads TGTGCCAGCTCACCACCTAATCTAGAGACCCAGTACTTC. This chain connects TRBV18 to TRBJ2-5; D not certain. The CDR3 has 13 residues. Trimming removed 0 bases from V and 4 bases from J, with 6 bases in between. Germline V lookup: CDR1 KGHSH, CDR2 LQKENI. The whole variable domain, filled in from reference TRBV18 and TRBJ2-5, reads NAGVMQNPRHLVRRRGQEARLRCSPMKGHSHVYWYRQLPEEGLKFMVYLQKENIIDESGMPKERFSAEFPKEGPSILRIQQVVRGDSAAYFCASSPPNLETQYFGPGTRLLVL.

The chain is built from TRBV12-5 and TRBJ2-3; no clear D gene. V was trimmed by 2 bases and J by 2 bases, leaving 11 bases between them. The CDR3 contains 15 residues. The V gene's germline CDR1 is LGHNT and CDR2 FRNRAP. CDR3 loop: CASGLTRTATDTQYF. In DNA form, the CDR3 reads TGTGCTAGTGGTTTGACCAGGACCGCCACAGATACGCAGTATTTT.

The chain links TRBV5-1 to TRBJ2-1; 12 nucleotides agree with TRBD2. Unmatched junction bases numbered 5, after V lost 1 base and J lost 9 bases. Germline V gene sequence: CDR1 SGHRS, CDR2 YFSETQ. The CDR3 totals 15 residues. CDR3 DNA sequence: TGCGCCAGCAGCTTGACTAGCGGGAGGAGGGGTGAGCAGTTCTTC. Its translation is CASSLTSGRRGEQFF.

The chain carries TRBV27 and TRBJ2-5; 8 nucleotides line up with TRBD1. Per germline, CDR1 MNHEY and CDR2 SMNVEV (reference sequence). V lost 6 bases and J lost 5; bases outside the gene matches: 8. This CDR3 comprises 14 residues. CDR3 bases: TGTGCCAGCAGATACTCAGGGGGCCTGGAGACCCAGTACTTC. Its translation is CASRYSGGLETQYF.

The J gene is TRBJ1-1, the V gene TRBV9, with D perhaps matching TRBD1 (5 bases). Germline CDR1 is SGDLS and CDR2 is YYNGEE. Trimming cost V 7 bases and J 3 bases, with 22 bases left between them. This CDR3 is 16 amino acids long. The CDR3 bases are TGTGCCAGCGGCCGTGGGGGGGACCTTTTGGACACTGAAGCTTTCTTT. Translation gives CASGRGGDLLDTEAFF. Combining the CDR3 with reference TRBV9 and TRBJ1-1 gives the whole variable domain DSGVTQTPKHLITATGQRVTLRCSPRSGDLSVYWYQQSLDQGLQFLIQYYNGEERAKGNILERFSAQQFPDLHSELNLSSLELGDSALYFCASGRGGDLLDTEAFFGQGTRLTVV.

This clone appeared a few times. The chain uses TRBV7-8 and TRBJ1-1; TRBD1 is a possible D gene (5 bases). The CDR3 loop spans 13 amino acids. V was clipped by 6 bases and J by 5 bases, with 13 bases between them. Germline V gene data show CDR1 as SGHVS and CDR2 as FQNEAQ. CDR3 nucleotide sequence: TGTGCCAGCAGTCCTGAACGGGGGACTGAAGCTTTCTTT. This translates into CASSPERGTEAFF.

The chain combines TRBV30 with TRBJ2-7; D uncertain. CDR1 and CDR2 from the germline V gene are GTSNPN and SVGIG (reference sequence). The CDR3 is 11 amino acids. V lost 4 bases and J lost 8, with 12 bases in between. The DNA of the CDR3 is TGTGCCTGGATGGGTAGGGCCCAGCAGTACTTC. Translating it yields CAWMGRAQQYF. Together with reference TRBV30 and TRBJ2-7, the CDR3 gives the full variable domain: SQTIHQWPATLVQPVGSPLSLECTVEGTSNPNLYWYRQAAGRGLQLLFYSVGIGQISSEVPQNLSASRPQDRQFILSSKKLLLSDSGFYLCAWMGRAQQYFGPGTRLTVT.

The chain recombines TRBV4-3 with TRBJ2-7; perhaps TRBD2 as D (5 bases). Between the trimmed V and J ends, which lost 1 base and 4 bases, there was a span of 17 bases. This CDR3 is 16 amino acids long. Germline CDR1 LGHNA, CDR2 YSLEER. CDR3 nucleotides: TGCGCCAGCAGCCAAGGGGTCTTGGACTTGGAGTACGAGCAGTACTTC. Translating it yields CASSQGVLDLEYEQYF.

V and J are TRBV7-8 and TRBJ2-7; 8 bases are a match to TRBD1. The CDR3 has 16 amino acids. With V trimmed by 1 base and J by 4 bases, 9 bases remained unmatched. Germline loops: CDR1 SGHVS, CDR2 FQNEAQ. CDR3 sequence: CASSLGQGNPLYEQYF. The DNA of the CDR3 is TGTGCCAGCAGCTTAGGACAGGGGAACCCCCTTTACGAGCAGTACTTC.